This T cell receptor (beta chain) was captured in a study of T-cell memory formation after mild COVID-19. A remark on this clonotype: The antigen remains undetermined.

Whole-study results and caveats: The authors did not confirm SARS-CoV-2 specificity of second-wave clones peaking day 37. Day 15 to 85 contracting clones showed balanced CD4/CD8; day 15 to 37 expanders favored CD4+. Clones which contracted sat mainly in CM and EM if CD4+, and in EMRA if CD8+.

This CDR3 contains 15 residues. Per the germline V gene, CDR1 is LGHNA and CDR2 is YSLEER. V lost 3 bases, J lost 3 bases, and 12 bases lay in between. Libraries for TCRalpha and TCRbeta carried sample barcodes and unique molecular identifiers via 5'RACE. TCRdb re-called the 5' RACE reads through MiXCR, storing one row per CDR3 protein. The sample includes roughly 380,000 distinct CDR3 sequences, 25% to 30% of them seen just once. The clonotype comes from an adult woman who had mild COVID-19 (a few samples of this study predate the infection). Cell type and time point are not known. Sequenced sample: PBMCs or a T cell subset sorted from them (not recorded which). The chain is built from TRBV4-3 and TRBJ2-1; D tentatively fits TRBD1 or TRBD2 (5 bases each). The CDR3 reads CASSHGQGVYNEQFF. For the CDR3, the DNA is TGCGCCAGCAGCCATGGGCAGGGAGTCTACAATGAGCAGTTCTTC.